This TCR beta chain was recovered during a study of blood T cell repertoires in COVID-19. Study details: COVID-19 samples, acute and convalescent, were from the United States, Italy and Spain. The cDNA or gDNA used as material had been derived from T cells, B-cell-depleted T cells, or PBMCs.

Trimming cost V 0 bases and J 2 bases, with 18 bases left between them. Germline V gene lookup returns CDR1 LGHNA and CDR2 YSLEER. There are 18 residues in the CDR3. Per the authors' pipeline: Reference gene primers were amplified, and this amplification served to estimate nucleated cell counts. The assay was immunoSEQ multiplex PCR, and TCRdb's table has in-frame clones only and misses some. From that table come the V and J calls and clone size; the DNA was used to work out D and trimming. The sample lists around 300,000 clones, 86% seen once, with 3% in the top ten. Sequencing was carried out using peripheral blood. The chain is built from TRBV4-3 and TRBJ2-3, with TRBD1 as a possible D gene (6 bases). This receptor was identified in a woman in her twenties or thirties with active or convalescent COVID-19. CDR3 region: CASSQESRYAGATDTQYF. DNA of the CDR3: TGCGCCAGCAGCCAAGAATCAAGGTACGCAGGGGCCACAGATACGCAGTATTTT.